The clone carrying this T cell receptor (beta chain) was seen ten or more times. Its antigen is not identified. The sample originates from a study of T-cell reconstitution after alpha-beta-depleted transplantation in children. Points from the study as a whole: It was newly produced T cells that mostly accounted for T-cell counts and diversity one year after transplant.

During its preparation, the TCRbeta library received unique molecular identifiers. TCRdb processed the PCR reads anew with MiXCR; each CDR3 protein has one entry. Of roughly 300,000 distinct CDR3 sequences detected, roughly 11% appear once; the ten largest clones hold 23%. The sequence was collected from a male patient under 10 years old who had a stem cell transplant for chronic granulomatous disease, so the T cells may come from the graft donor. Sequenced here: peripheral blood, sampled 180 days after TCRalphabeta/CD19-depleted stem cell transplant.

CDR3 sequence reads: CASSLRGGGAFF. The CDR3 DNA follows: TGTGCCAGCAGTTTGAGGGGGGGCGGAGCTTTCTTT. The chain uses TRBV12-3 or TRBV12-4 and TRBJ1-1, with D possibly matching TRBD1 (6 bases). The ends were cut back, 3 bases at V and 10 bases at J, with 12 bases in the middle. This CDR3 comprises 12 residues.